The T cell receptor (beta chain) described here comes from a study of T cells in Graves' hyperthyroidism and ophthalmopathy. This clonotype was recorded a few times. A read error may produce the germline difference seen at one junction end. Germline values: CDR1 DFQATT, CDR2 SNEGSKA (reference sequence). CDR3 length: 15 amino acids. Template material for amplifying TCR beta CDR3 regions consisted of RNA transcripts. TCR CDR3 regions were first amplified by RT-PCR with HTBI primers. In TCRdb, the multiplex PCR reads were re-called with MiXCR into one record per CDR3 protein. The data show roughly 710,000 distinct CDR3 sequences, roughly a third seen once.

The origin of this receptor is a woman in her forties with Graves' hyperthyroidism. This rearrangement joins TRBV20-1 to TRBJ1-3, with D perhaps matching TRBD1 (6 bases). What was sequenced was blood. In DNA form, the CDR3 reads TGTAGTGCTCCCCTAACCCGACAGGCTGGAAACACCATATATTTT. Translation gives CSAPLTRQAGNTIYF.